Listed below are T cell receptor beta chains from one sample, sequenced in a study of cytomegalovirus exposure and HLA in healthy donors. This table comes from immunoSEQ multiplex PCR, and its TCRdb copy is limited to in-frame clones, with some not included. The sample table sets out 100,000 to 150,000 clones. Material: PBMCs. These receptor sequences come from a young man in good health and CMV-seronegative. Each CDR3 is given with its conserved first and last residue. A D gene is named only where the DNA matches it firmly.

d_call	cdr3_length	j_call	v_call	cdr3_nt	cdr3_aa
NA	12	TRBJ2-7	TRBV2	TGTGCCAGCGCGGTGCGGGGTAACGAGCAGTACTTC	CASAVRGNEQYF
TRBD2	17	TRBJ2-2	TRBV7-2	TGTGCCAGCAGCCGTCGTCTAGCGGGGGTGTCTGGCGGGGAGCTGTTTTTT	CASSRRLAGVSGGELFF
NA	16	TRBJ1-1	TRBV5-5	TGTGCCAGCAGCGCCACAGGTAAACCGATGAACACTGAAGCTTTCTTT	CASSATGKPMNTEAFF
TRBD2	15	TRBJ2-3	TRBV19	TGTGCCAGTAGACGACTAGCGGGAGAGTCAGATACGCAGTATTTT	CASRRLAGESDTQYF
NA	14	TRBJ2-7	TRBV6-6	TGTGCCAGCAGGACAGGAGGCCAGGGGGGCGAGCAGTACTTC	CASRTGGQGGEQYF
NA	14	TRBJ1-1	TRBV2	TGTGCCAGCAAAGGGGCGTCTATCTACACTGAAGCTTTCTTT	CASKGASIYTEAFF
NA	14	TRBJ2-7	TRBV5-1	TGCGCCAGCAGCACCACGGACAGTTTATGGGAGCAGTACTTC	CASSTTDSLWEQYF
NA	12	TRBJ1-2	TRBV29-1	TGCAGCGTTCAACAGGGAGCCTATGGCTACACCTTC	CSVQQGAYGYTF
NA	18	TRBJ1-3	TRBV4-3	TGCGCCAGCAGCCAAGATCTTTTGGGCCTAGCCTCTGGAAACACCATATATTTT	CASSQDLLGLASGNTIYF
TRBD2	14	TRBJ2-1	TRBV6-1	TGTGCCAGCAGTGAAGGGGGACTAAACAATGAGCAGTTCTTC	CASSEGGLNNEQFF
NA	16	TRBJ1-1	TRBV28	TGTGCCAGCAGGACGGGATCCGGCGGCATGAACACTGAAGCTTTCTTT	CASRTGSGGMNTEAFF
TRBD1	16	TRBJ2-3	TRBV9	TGTGCCAGCAGCGTGGGGGGGACAGGGATTTCTGATACGCAGTATTTT	CASSVGGTGISDTQYF
NA	10	TRBJ1-3	TRBV20-1	TGCAGTGCTAGACCCTCGACCATATATTTT	CSARPSTIYF
TRBD2	21	TRBJ2-5	TRBV7-2	TGTGCCAGCAGCTTAGCGCCGCTAGCGGGAGTTATACCCTCGTACCAAGAGACCCAGTACTTC	CASSLAPLAGVIPSYQETQYF
NA	13	TRBJ1-4	TRBV28	TGTGCCAGCAGTTCAGGGGCGTTCGAAAAACTGTTTTTT	CASSSGAFEKLFF
NA	16	TRBJ1-6	TRBV19	TGTGCCAGTAGTATAAGGGGCCGAGCGAATAATTCACCCCTCCACTTT	CASSIRGRANNSPLHF
TRBD1	15	TRBJ2-7	TRBV6-4	TGTGCCAGCAGTGAAGGACAGGGTAGCGACTACGAGCAGTACTTC	CASSEGQGSDYEQYF
TRBD2	16	TRBJ2-1	TRBV5-4	TGTGCCAGCAGCTTCTTACTAGCGGGGGGGGGAAATGAGCAGTTCTTC	CASSFLLAGGGNEQFF
TRBD2	16	TRBJ2-3	TRBV4-3	TGCGCCAGCAGCCAGGCGGGACTAGCGGTCACAGATACGCAGTATTTT	CASSQAGLAVTDTQYF
NA	11	TRBJ2-7	TRBV10-3	TGTGCCATCAGTTCAGGGTACGAGCAGTACTTC	CAISSGYEQYF
TRBD1	15	TRBJ1-6	TRBV5-4	TGTGCCAGCAGCTTGGTTCAGGGGGGTTCGTCACCCCTCCACTTT	CASSLVQGGSSPLHF
TRBD2	16	TRBJ2-5	TRBV4-1	TGCGCCAGCAGCCAAGGGACTAGCGGGGCTCAAGAGACCCAGTACTTC	CASSQGTSGAQETQYF
NA	11	TRBJ1-1	TRBV27	TGTGCCAGCAGTTTAGGACTTGAAGCTTTCTTT	CASSLGLEAFF
TRBD2	16	TRBJ2-3	TRBV11-3	TGTGCCAGCAGCCCCCGGGGAGCGGGAGCGGCAGATACGCAGTATTTT	CASSPRGAGAADTQYF
NA	13	TRBJ2-7	TRBV2	TGTGCCAGCAGTGAACACCGGGACAACGAGCAGTACTTC	CASSEHRDNEQYF
TRBD2	23	TRBJ2-3	TRBV4-2	TGTGCCAGCAGCCAAATATCTACTCCGGGACTAGCGGGGCCCGTCGGGGACACAGATACGCAGTATTTT	CASSQISTPGLAGPVGDTDTQYF
TRBD2	16	TRBJ2-7	TRBV30	TGTGCCTGGTCAACCATGACCCCCGGGAGAGCGGGAGAGCAGTACTTC	CAWSTMTPGRAGEQYF
NA	13	TRBJ1-1	TRBV9	TGTGCCAGCAGCGCGCGACAAAACACTGAAGCTTTCTTT	CASSARQNTEAFF
NA	13	TRBJ1-3	TRBV7-2	TGTGCCGAAAGGAAGGGGTCTGGAAACACCATATATTTT	CAERKGSGNTIYF
TRBD2	15	TRBJ2-7	TRBV5-4	TGTGCCAGCAGCTTGCGGCGGGAGAAAGGCAACGAGCAGTACTTC	CASSLRREKGNEQYF
TRBD1	16	TRBJ2-7	TRBV6-5	TGTGCCAGCAGTTACTCGAGTGGCAGGGGGCAGTACGAGCAGTACTTC	CASSYSSGRGQYEQYF
NA	10	TRBJ1-1	TRBV30	TGTGCCTGGTTTCAGGCCCTTACTTTCTTT	CAWFQALTFF
TRBD2	18	TRBJ2-1	TRBV27	TGTGCCAGCAGTCTCGGGACTAGCGGGATTAGGACCTACAATGAGCAGTTCTTC	CASSLGTSGIRTYNEQFF
NA	15	TRBJ1-3	TRBV18	TGTGCCAGCTCACCCCGACAGGCCACTGGAAACACCATATATTTT	CASSPRQATGNTIYF
TRBD1	17	TRBJ1-2	TRBV19	TGTGCCAGTAGTAGCTGGACAGGCGGACCCTCTAACTATGGCTACACCTTC	CASSSWTGGPSNYGYTF
TRBD1	16	TRBJ2-2	TRBV11-2	TGTGCCAGCAGCACTCAGACAGGGAAATGGACCGGGGAGCTGTTTTTT	CASSTQTGKWTGELFF
NA	15	TRBJ2-4	TRBV11-3	TGTGCCAGCAGCTTAGACAGGGTCCCCAAAAACATTCAGTACTTC	CASSLDRVPKNIQYF
TRBD1	12	TRBJ2-3	TRBV29-1	TGCAGCGTATACACAGGGGTCGATACGCAGTATTTT	CSVYTGVDTQYF
TRBD1	15	TRBJ2-7	TRBV19	TGTGCCAGTGCAACGGGACAGGGGAGCACCTACGAGCAGTACTTC	CASATGQGSTYEQYF
TRBD1	14	TRBJ2-7	TRBV6-5	TGTGCCAGCAGTTACGGGACAGGCTACTACGAGCAGTACTTC	CASSYGTGYYEQYF
TRBD1	14	TRBJ1-2	TRBV28	TGTGCCAGCATCACGGGACAGGGGATCTATGGCTACACCTTC	CASITGQGIYGYTF
NA	17	TRBJ1-6	TRBV5-6	TGTGCCAGCAGCCTGGGGTTCCGGGTGTCCGCCATTTCACCCCTCCACTTT	CASSLGFRVSAISPLHF
TRBD1	13	TRBJ2-7	TRBV28	TGTGCCAACCCGGGACAGGCGTACTACGAGCAGTACTTC	CANPGQAYYEQYF
TRBD2	15	TRBJ2-1	TRBV4-1	TGCGCCAGCAGCCAAGTCGGGGGGAGCTACAATGAGCAGTTCTTC	CASSQVGGSYNEQFF
NA	14	TRBJ1-2	TRBV6-5	TGTGCCAGCACCGGGATCGCGGCTAACTATGGCTACACCTTC	CASTGIAANYGYTF
NA	11	TRBJ2-7	TRBV27	TGTGCCAGTAGGAGGAGTAGTGAGCAGTACTTC	CASRRSSEQYF
TRBD1	17	TRBJ1-2	TRBV9	TGTGCCAGCAGCGAAGGACAGGGGAGCGACTGGATGTTAGGCTACACCTTC	CASSEGQGSDWMLGYTF
TRBD1	16	TRBJ2-7	TRBV5-6	TGTGCCAGCAGCTTGCTCGCGGGGACAGGGGGGTACGAGCAGTACTTC	CASSLLAGTGGYEQYF
NA	13	TRBJ2-1	TRBV10-3	TGTGCCATCAGGGGCCTTTCCTACAATGAGCAGTTCTTC	CAIRGLSYNEQFF
TRBD1	14	TRBJ2-7	TRBV5-1	TGCGCCAGCAGCTCCCATACAGGGGACAACGAGCAGTACTTC	CASSSHTGDNEQYF
NA	13	TRBJ2-7	TRBV28	TGTGCCAGCATGGTCGAGGGGGTGAACGAGCAGTACTTC	CASMVEGVNEQYF
TRBD1	17	TRBJ2-3	TRBV7-3	TGTGCCAGCAGCCGACAGGGGGCAACCCTAGGCACAGATACGCAGTATTTT	CASSRQGATLGTDTQYF